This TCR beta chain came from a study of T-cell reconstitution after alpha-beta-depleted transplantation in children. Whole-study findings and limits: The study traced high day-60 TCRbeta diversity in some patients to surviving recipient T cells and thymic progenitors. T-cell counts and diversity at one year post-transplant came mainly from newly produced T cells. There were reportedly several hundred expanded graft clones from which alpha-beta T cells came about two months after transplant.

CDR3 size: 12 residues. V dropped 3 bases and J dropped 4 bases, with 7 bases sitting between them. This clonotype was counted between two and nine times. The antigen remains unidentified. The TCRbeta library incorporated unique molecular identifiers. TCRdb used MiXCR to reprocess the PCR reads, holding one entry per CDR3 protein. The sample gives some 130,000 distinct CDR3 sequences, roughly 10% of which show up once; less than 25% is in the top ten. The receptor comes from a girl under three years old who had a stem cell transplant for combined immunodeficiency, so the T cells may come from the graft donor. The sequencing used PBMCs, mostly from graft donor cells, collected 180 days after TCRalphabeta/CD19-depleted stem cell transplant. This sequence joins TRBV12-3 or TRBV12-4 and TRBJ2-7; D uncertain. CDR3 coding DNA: TGTGCCAGCAGTTTGATCCTATACGAGCAGTACTTC. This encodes CASSLILYEQYF.